This TCR beta chain is drawn from a study of blood T cell repertoires in COVID-19. This CDR3 comprises 15 residues. Germline CDR1 reads SNHLY; CDR2 reads FYNNEI. V shed 7 bases, J shed 2 bases, and the junction held 7 bases outside the gene matches. Profiled with immunoSEQ multiplex PCR; TCRdb holds only in-frame clones, not every one. The sample carries around 240,000 clones, 70% to 90% recorded once. This TCR came from a woman aged 45-65 years who had recovered from COVID-19. V usage is TRBV2 and J usage is TRBJ2-5, with TRBD2 identical over 10 bases. The specimen sequenced was PBMCs or T cells enriched from blood (not recorded which). This CDR3 reads CASTNGLADQETQYF. CDR3 in DNA: TGTGCCAGCACCAATGGACTAGCGGATCAAGAGACCCAGTACTTC. Full variable domain (missing parts from reference TRBV2 and TRBJ2-5): EPEVTQTPSHQVTQMGQEVILRCVPISNHLYFYWYRQILGQKVEFLVSFYNNEISEKSEIFDDQFSVERPDGSNFTLKIRSTKLEDSAMYFCASTNGLADQETQYFGPGTRLLVL.